One sample yielded the 5 T cell receptor beta chains listed below, sequenced in a study of blood T cell repertoires in COVID-19. Sequenced by immunoSEQ multiplex PCR; TCRdb stores in-frame clones only, minus some. The sample carries fewer than 150,000 clones, roughly 85% recorded once. Material: peripheral blood. All receptors derive from a man between 50 and 59 years old with acute or convalescent COVID-19.

V is TRBV27 and J is TRBJ1-2, with 8 positions matching TRBD1. This CDR3 has 14 residues. The germline V gene encodes CDR1 MNHEY and CDR2 SMNVEV (reference sequence). V trimming: 5 bases; J trimming: 3 bases; junction bases outside the gene matches: 5. The CDR3 loop is CASSPRTGYYGYTF. CDR3 bases: TGTGCCAGCAGTCCGCGGACAGGGTACTATGGCTACACCTTC.

The chain uses TRBV5-4 and TRBJ2-3, with TRBD1 matching over 9 bases. V was pared by 4 bases and J by 0 bases, with 6 bases of the junction left unmatched. CDR1 is SGHNT, CDR2 YYREEE, per germline (reference sequence). This CDR3 is 16 amino acids long. The CDR3 region is CASSPGQGSSTDTQYF. In DNA, the CDR3 is TGTGCCAGCAGCCCAGGACAGGGGTCTAGCACAGATACGCAGTATTTT.

The rearrangement joins TRBV6-5 to TRBJ1-5; D gene uncertain. Trimming removed 6 bases at V and 6 bases at J, with 9 bases between. Germline V gene lookup returns CDR1 MNHEY and CDR2 SVGAGI. The CDR3 length is 12 residues. This chain's CDR3 is CASRRGSQPQHF. The CDR3 DNA sequence: TGTGCCAGCAGGCGAGGGAGTCAGCCCCAGCATTTT.

This rearrangement joins TRBV6-5 to TRBJ2-5; D is undetermined. CDR1 and CDR2 from the germline V gene are MNHEY and SVGAGI. This CDR3 comprises 13 residues. V was trimmed by 8 bases and J by 1 base, leaving 11 bases between them. DNA of the CDR3: TGTGCCAGCTTCCGTGGGCCCCAAGAGACCCAGTACTTC. Its translation: CASFRGPQETQYF.

The rearrangement links TRBV4-2 to TRBJ2-7, with D possibly matching TRBD2 (5 bases). V was shortened by 2 bases and J by 4 bases, with 9 bases between the two germline ends. The CDR3 is made up of 13 amino acids. Germline V gives CDR1 LGHNA, CDR2 YNFKEQ. CDR3 DNA sequence: TGTGCCAGCAGCCAAATACTAGGTTACGAGCAGTACTTC. This gives the protein CASSQILGYEQYF.